This T cell receptor (beta chain) was captured by sequencing in a study of cytomegalovirus exposure and HLA in healthy donors. Across the whole study: Genotyping showed roughly 86% of approximately 430 donors falling in the Caucasian-associated ancestry cluster.

Findings of the study overall: The authors enumerated under 200 TCR beta chains as linked to cytomegalovirus. Earlier analysis found most TCR beta V segments productive about 87% or about 30% of the time.

Details on this clone: The antigen is unknown.

CDR3 length equals 20 residues. The PCR used 60 Vbeta and 13 Jbeta primers. Profiled with immunoSEQ multiplex PCR; TCRdb holds only in-frame clones, not every one. There are around 120,000 clones in the sample; around three quarters occur only once, and approximately 4% lies in the top ten. The sequence came from a young man in good health and CMV-seropositive. The material sequenced was PBMCs. The V gene is TRBV21-1, the J gene TRBJ2-7; the D call in the table, TRBD1, was not verified against the DNA. TRBV21-1 is marked as a pseudogene. The CDR3 sequence: CASSKGLYRDRGTCPYEQYF. Written as DNA, the CDR3 is TGTGCCAGCAGCAAAGGGTTGTATAGGGACAGGGGGACTTGCCCCTACGAGCAGTACTTC.